This paragraph covers one TCR beta chain sequence. Which antigen it targets is not known. Per-nucleotide qualities are absent, and no much larger clonotype sits a single base away. TCRbeta CDR3 regions were amplified from genomic DNA by means of the immunoSEQ Assay, a bias-controlled multiplex PCR. From the authors' description of their analysis: Nucleated cell counts per sample were estimated from amplification of reference gene primers within the assay. To quantify the absolute abundance of each unique TCRbeta CDR3 rearrangement, sequence reads were collapsed and filtered. For each sample, productive Simpson clonality was calculated by taking the square root of Simpson's diversity index across productive rearrangements. The clones in this table, taken by TCRdb from immuneACCESS, are in-frame only. Not every clone is retained; where verified, under half of the shortfall comes from an unresolved V gene, and the cause of the rest is unknown. That table is the source of V, J and clone size, and D and trimming were worked out from the DNA. Recorded for this sample are roughly 140,000 clones; under 90% of them occurred a single time. The top ten constitute approximately 5.8% of the sample.

Collaborating institutions collected whole blood in K2EDTA tubes following their own protocols. For TCRbeta analysis, collaborator samples were shipped as frozen whole blood, as isolated PBMCs, or as DNA extracted from either sample type. This sample is drawn from a study of blood T cell repertoires in COVID-19 (TCRdb year 2020). For the wider study: Samples from collaborators originated in the United States, Italy and Spain and spanned both the acute and convalescent phases of COVID-19. Subjects who had been exposed to COVID-19, were actively infected with it, or had recovered from it provided the deeply sampled blood TCRbeta repertoires that made up the dataset. Samples were obtained from the ongoing ImmuneRACE study (first 160 participants) and from 1,254 subjects provided by 6 global collaborators. Where available, HLA class I and class II types were taken from metadata supplied by the sample provider and were not determined by assay-based typing. The material from the prospective study consisted of cDNA or gDNA derived from T cells, B-cell-depleted T cells, or PBMCs. Nearly every sample came with metadata listing a de-identified subject ID, COVID-19 status, age in years and sex. The repertoires were released in a freely available public database intended as a resource for research on the immune response to SARS-CoV-2. General findings and caveats noted by the study authors: How much clinical and demographic metadata was included differed by source and by participant, and the metadata was provided uncurated.

From a lookup of the germline V gene (reference sequence), CDR1 and CDR2 are LNHDA and SQIVND. Its CDR3 holds 14 amino acids, cysteine through phenylalanine. The kept DNA is CDR3 alone, 42 bases in frame from the first base. After removal of 5 bases from V and 4 bases from J, the junction retains 5 bases not matched to a gene. The receptor was derived from a human donor in a cohort sampled during active COVID-19. The rearranged segments are TRBV19 and TRBJ2-4; TRBD1 aligns with 7 central bases. The sequencing sample was made of peripheral blood. CDR3 region: CASSGSGGKNIQYF. The nucleotide sequence is TGTGCCAGTAGTGGGTCAGGGGGTAAAAACATTCAGTACTTC.